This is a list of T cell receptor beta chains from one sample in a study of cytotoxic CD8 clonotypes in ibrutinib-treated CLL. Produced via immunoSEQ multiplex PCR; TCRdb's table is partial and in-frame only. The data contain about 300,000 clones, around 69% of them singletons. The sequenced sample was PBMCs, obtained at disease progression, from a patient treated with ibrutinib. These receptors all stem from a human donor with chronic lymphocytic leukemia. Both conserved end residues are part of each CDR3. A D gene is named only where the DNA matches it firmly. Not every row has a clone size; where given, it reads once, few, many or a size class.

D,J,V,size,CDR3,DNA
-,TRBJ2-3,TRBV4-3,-,CASSQVGGRGRGVTDTQYF,TGCGCCAGCAGCCAAGTAGGGGGGCGCGGAAGAGGAGTAACAGATACGCAGTATTTT
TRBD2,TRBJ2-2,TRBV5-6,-,CASSRLASNTGELFF,TGTGCCAGCAGTAGACTAGCCTCGAACACCGGGGAGCTGTTTTTT
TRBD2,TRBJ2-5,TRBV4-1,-,CASSQVTAGAEIQYF,TGCGCCAGCAGCCAAGTCACTGCGGGAGCAGAGATCCAGTACTTC
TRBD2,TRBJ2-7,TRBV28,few,CASSLRTSGYEQYF,TGTGCCAGCAGTCTTCGGACTAGCGGCTACGAGCAGTACTTC
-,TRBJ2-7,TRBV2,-,CASSTLSSGEQYF,TGTGCCAGCAGTACCCTATCCTCAGGCGAGCAGTACTTC
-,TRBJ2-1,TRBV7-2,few,CASSTWSRVYEQFF,TGTGCCAGCAGCACGTGGTCTCGAGTGTATGAGCAGTTCTTC
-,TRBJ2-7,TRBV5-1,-,CASSNTDGYYEQYF,TGCGCCAGCAGTAATACCGACGGTTACTACGAGCAGTACTTC
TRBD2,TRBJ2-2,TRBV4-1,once,CASSHPPSVGEGVGGELFF,TGCGCCAGCAGCCATCCCCCTTCTGTGGGGGAGGGCGTGGGCGGGGAGCTGTTTTTT
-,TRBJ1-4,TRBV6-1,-,CASSEIDEEKLFF,TGTGCCAGCAGTGAAATTGATGAGGAAAAACTGTTTTTT
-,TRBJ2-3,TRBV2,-,CASRLSGFSPDTQYF,TGTGCCAGTAGGCTATCCGGGTTCTCCCCAGATACGCAGTATTTT
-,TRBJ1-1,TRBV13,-,CASTQRGNTEAFF,TGTGCCAGCACTCAAAGAGGGAACACTGAAGCTTTCTTT
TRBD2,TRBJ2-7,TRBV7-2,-,CASSYRTSGSVVEFHEQYF,TGTGCCAGCAGCTACCGGACTAGCGGGAGTGTCGTAGAATTCCACGAGCAGTACTTC
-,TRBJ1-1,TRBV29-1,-,CSVEAARGTEAFF,TGCAGCGTTGAAGCGGCCCGAGGGACTGAAGCTTTCTTT
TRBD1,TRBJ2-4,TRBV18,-,CASSPPRQGDIQYF,TGTGCCAGCTCACCACCGAGACAGGGCGACATTCAGTACTTC
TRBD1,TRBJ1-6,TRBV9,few,CASSVDREDPPLHF,TGTGCCAGCAGCGTCGACAGGGAGGACCCACCCCTCCACTTT
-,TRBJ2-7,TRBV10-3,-,CATTGTPDYEQYF,TGTGCCACCACCGGGACACCGGACTACGAGCAGTACTTC
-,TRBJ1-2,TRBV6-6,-,CASSYKAAGGNGYTF,TGTGCCAGCAGTTACAAAGCCGCTGGGGGCAATGGCTACACCTTC
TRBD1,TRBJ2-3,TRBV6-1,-,CASSEQGAVDTQYF,TGTGCCAGCAGTGAACAGGGGGCAGTCGATACGCAGTATTTT
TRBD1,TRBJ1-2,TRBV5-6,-,CASSSTGTGQGYTF,TGTGCCAGCAGCTCGACCGGGACAGGGCAAGGCTACACCTTC
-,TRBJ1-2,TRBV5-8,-,CASSLTSRVNYGYTF,TGTGCCAGCAGCTTAACCAGCAGGGTTAACTATGGCTACACCTTC